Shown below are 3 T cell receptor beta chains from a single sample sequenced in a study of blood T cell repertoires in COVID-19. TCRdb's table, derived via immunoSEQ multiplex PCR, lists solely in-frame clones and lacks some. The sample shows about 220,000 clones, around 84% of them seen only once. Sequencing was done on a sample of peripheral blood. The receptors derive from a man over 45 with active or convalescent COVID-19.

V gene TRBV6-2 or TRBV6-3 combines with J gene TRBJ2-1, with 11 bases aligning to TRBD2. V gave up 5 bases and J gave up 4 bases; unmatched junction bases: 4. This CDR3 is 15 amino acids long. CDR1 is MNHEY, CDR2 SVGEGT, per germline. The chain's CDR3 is CASSLLAGGYNEQFF. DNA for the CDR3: TGTGCCAGCAGTCTTCTAGCGGGGGGTTACAATGAGCAGTTCTTC.

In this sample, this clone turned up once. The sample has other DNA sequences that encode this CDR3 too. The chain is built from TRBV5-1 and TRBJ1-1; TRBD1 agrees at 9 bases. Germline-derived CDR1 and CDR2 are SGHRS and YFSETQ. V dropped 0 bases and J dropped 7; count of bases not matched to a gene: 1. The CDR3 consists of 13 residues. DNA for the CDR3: TGCGCCAGCAGCTTGGGACAGGGGGGTGAAGCTTTCTTT. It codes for CASSLGQGGEAFF. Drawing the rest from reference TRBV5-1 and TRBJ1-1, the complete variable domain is KAGVTQTPRYLIKTRGQQVTLSCSPISGHRSVSWYQQTPGQGLQFLFEYFSETQRNKGNFPGRFSGRQFSNSRSEMNVSTLELGDSALYLCASSLGQGGEAFFGQGTRLTVV.

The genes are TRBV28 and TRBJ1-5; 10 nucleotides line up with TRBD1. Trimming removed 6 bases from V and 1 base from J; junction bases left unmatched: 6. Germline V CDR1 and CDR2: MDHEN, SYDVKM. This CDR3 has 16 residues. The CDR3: CASRTQGQGSNQPQHF. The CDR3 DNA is TGTGCCAGCAGAACCCAGGGACAGGGGAGCAATCAGCCCCAGCATTTT.